Detailed here is one T cell receptor beta chain. The PCR had 60 Vbeta and 13 Jbeta primers. Data came from immunoSEQ multiplex PCR; TCRdb stores just in-frame clones and leaves some out. Of about 95,000 clones listed, about two thirds are singletons. The record originates from a study of cytomegalovirus exposure and HLA in healthy donors. CDR1 and CDR2 (germline): SEHNR, FQNEAQ (reference sequence). The trim removed 1 base at V and 2 bases at J, leaving 3 bases unmatched. This CDR3 has 17 amino acids. Sequenced material: PBMCs. This receptor was taken from a man aged 60 to 75 in good health and CMV-seronegative. The V call is TRBV7-9, the J call TRBJ2-3, with TRBD2 matching over 13 bases. The CDR3 coding sequence is TGTGCCAGCAGCTTAGAGGGGACTAGCGGGAACACAGATACGCAGTATTTT. It encodes CASSLEGTSGNTDTQYF.